One sample yielded the 18 T cell receptor beta chains listed below, sequenced in a study of cytomegalovirus exposure and HLA in healthy donors. The PCR contained 60 Vbeta and 13 Jbeta primers. Assay: immunoSEQ multiplex PCR; the TCRdb copy retains only in-frame clones and omits some. This repertoire shows tens of thousands of clones, about 90% found once; its top ten account for around 8%. Sequenced: PBMCs. Every receptor here comes from a woman between 40 and 50 years old in good health and CMV-seropositive.

The rearrangement links TRBV6-6 to TRBJ2-1; TRBD2 matches 12 bases. The CDR3 contains 15 residues. V dropped 5 bases and J dropped 8; count of bases not matched to a gene: 7. Germline V CDR1 and CDR2: MNHNY, SVGAGI (reference sequence). CDR3 in amino acids: CASSRLAGAGDEQFF. CDR3 sequence (DNA): TGTGCCAGCAGTCGACTAGCGGGAGCTGGAGATGAGCAGTTCTTC.

V is TRBV10-3 and J is TRBJ2-2; the match to TRBD2 covers 9 bases. Germline CDR1 ENHRY, CDR2 SYGVKD. The CDR3 has 16 residues. V trimming: 6 bases; J trimming: 5 bases; junction bases outside the gene matches: 10. In DNA form, the CDR3 reads TGTGCCATCAGCGACATACTAGCGGGCGTTACCGGGGAGCTGTTTTTT. It yields the protein CAISDILAGVTGELFF.

The gene calls are TRBV29-1 and TRBJ1-1; no clear D. The CDR3 is 13 residues long. The V gene's germline CDR1 is SQVTM and CDR2 ANQGSEA. V was pared by 0 bases and J by 2 bases, with 7 bases between. For the CDR3, the DNA is TGCAGCGTTGAAGAAGCCCTAAACACTGAAGCTTTCTTT. As protein: CSVEEALNTEAFF.

In regard to this clone: One junction end disagrees with the germline gene, perhaps due to a read error. The chain combines TRBV27 with TRBJ2-7; no firm D call. Per germline, CDR1 MNHEY and CDR2 SMNVEV (reference sequence). CDR3 length: 8 residues. The chain's CDR3 is CASSCTSF. CDR3 DNA: TGTGCCAGCAGTTGTACAAGTTTC.

The chain joins TRBV4-2 to TRBJ2-2; 12 nucleotides match TRBD2. Germline trimming cut 1 base from V and 7 bases from J; bases unmatched to any gene: 4. The CDR3 sequence is 16 residues long. Germline CDR1 reads LGHNA; CDR2 reads YNFKEQ. Here the CDR3 reads CASSQGTSGEGGELFF. As DNA, the CDR3 is TGTGCCAGCAGCCAAGGGACTAGCGGGGAAGGCGGGGAGCTGTTTTTT.

The chain is built from TRBV6-5 and TRBJ2-7; 8 nucleotides agree with TRBD1. V was pared by 2 bases and J by 3 bases, with 3 bases of the junction left unmatched. Germline V gene sequence: CDR1 MNHEY, CDR2 SVGAGI. This CDR3 comprises 14 residues. For the CDR3, the DNA is TGTGCCAGCAGTTACCGACAGGGGTTCTACGAGCAGTACTTC. It yields the protein CASSYRQGFYEQYF.

The chain couples TRBV23-1 to TRBJ2-1, with 11 nucleotides matching TRBD2. TRBV23-1 is an open reading frame whose function is uncertain. This CDR3 has 19 amino acids. V shed 7 bases, J shed 3 bases, and the junction held 17 bases outside the gene matches. The CDR3 DNA sequence: TGCGCCAGCACCCCCTCGACTAGCGGGACCAGAAACATCTACAATGAGCAGTTCTTC. Its translation: CASTPSTSGTRNIYNEQFF.

This chain joins TRBV7-6 and TRBJ2-1; no reliable D call. Trimming took 2 bases from V and 2 from J, leaving 13 bases between them. Germline V gene data show CDR1 as SGHVS and CDR2 as FNYEAQ. The CDR3 contains 16 residues. DNA for the CDR3: TGTGCCAGCAGCTTACTCTCGAACTCGGCCTACAATGAGCAGTTCTTC. Translation gives CASSLLSNSAYNEQFF.

The V gene is TRBV27, the J gene TRBJ2-5; TRBD1 might be the D (7 bases). The DNA end favors TRBJ2-7, so the J call may be wrong. The CDR3 totals 20 residues. Per the germline V gene, CDR1 is MNHEY and CDR2 is SMNVEV (reference sequence). This CDR3 reads CASSWGVGQALPPWSYEQYF. The DNA of the CDR3 is TGTGCCAGCAGTTGGGGGGTAGGACAGGCGTTACCCCCTTGGTCCTACGAGCAGTACTTC.

Only one count was recorded for this clone. CDR3 amino acids: CSVVSGDQPQHF. Written as DNA, the CDR3 is TGCAGCGTTGTGTCAGGGGATCAGCCCCAGCATTTT. The rearrangement joins TRBV29-1 to TRBJ1-5, with D maybe TRBD1 (6 bases). Trimming took 4 bases from V and 5 from J, leaving 9 bases between them. Germline-derived CDR1 and CDR2 are SQVTM and ANQGSEA. The CDR3 is made up of 12 amino acids.

This rearrangement joins TRBV7-9 to TRBJ2-1, with a tentative D call TRBD1 (6 bases). Germline V gene sequence: CDR1 SEHNR, CDR2 FQNEAQ (reference sequence). Trimming left V 2 bases short and J 3 bases short, with 11 bases between. This CDR3 has 15 residues. The CDR3 spells CASSLPKQGYNEQFF. In DNA form, the CDR3 reads TGTGCCAGCAGCTTACCAAAACAGGGCTACAATGAGCAGTTCTTC. Based on the CDR3 plus reference TRBV7-9 and TRBJ2-1, the full variable domain is DTGVSQNPRHKITKRGQNVTFRCDPISEHNRLYWYRQTLGQGPEFLTYFQNEAQLEKSRLLSDRFSAERPKGSFSTLEIQRTEQGDSAMYLCASSLPKQGYNEQFFGPGTRLTVL.

The gene calls are TRBV7-6 and TRBJ2-6, with 8 positions matching TRBD1. The germline V gene has CDR1 SGHVS and CDR2 FNYEAQ. Trimming at V came to 5 bases and at J to 1 base, leaving 10 bases not matched to a gene. The CDR3 consists of 18 residues. CDR3 nucleotides: TGTGCCAGCAGCCTCCGACAGGGGTCCTCTTCTGGGGCCAACGTCCTGACTTTC. Translated: CASSLRQGSSSGANVLTF.

V and J are TRBV30 and TRBJ1-3; tentatively, D is TRBD1 (6 bases). The CDR3 is made up of 14 amino acids. Germline CDR1 and CDR2: GTSNPN and SVGIG (reference sequence). V lost 0 bases and J lost 6, with 12 bases in between. CDR3 sequence (DNA): TGTGCCTGGAGTGTACTGCAGGGGCCAAACACCATATATTTT. This codes for CAWSVLQGPNTIYF.

CDR3 residues: CASSSQTGRRETQYF. The CDR3 DNA follows: TGTGCCAGCAGTTCCCAGACAGGCCGGAGGGAGACCCAGTACTTC. This sequence joins TRBV2 and TRBJ2-5, with D tentatively TRBD1 (6 bases). Trimming removed 5 bases from V and 5 bases from J, with 18 bases in between. Germline-derived CDR1 and CDR2 are SNHLY and FYNNEI. This CDR3 has 15 residues.

The chain employs TRBV5-5 and TRBJ2-1; 7 bases align to TRBD2. This CDR3 has 15 residues. Germline V gene lookup returns CDR1 SGHKS and CDR2 YYEKEE (reference sequence). Trimming cost V 0 bases and J 2 bases; bases outside gene matches: 2. Here the CDR3 DNA reads TGTGCCAGCAGCTTGGACAGCGGGACCTACAATGAGCAGTTCTTC. It specifies CASSLDSGTYNEQFF.

Comments on this clone: The junction does not match germline at one end; this may be a read error. V usage is TRBV5-6 and J usage is TRBJ1-2; 7 bases line up with TRBD1. CDR1 is SGHDT and CDR2 is YYEEEE in the germline V gene. The CDR3 sequence is 15 residues long. In nucleotides, the CDR3 is TGTGCCAGCACCATTGAGGGGGCCCCCGCGGCTTCAAACCGCTTC. Its translation: CASTIEGAPAASNRF.

Notes on this clone: This likely came from a read error, as a far larger clone is one base away. V is TRBV6-1 and J is TRBJ1-1, with TRBD1 as a possible D gene (6 bases). The CDR3 sequence is 14 residues long. Germline CDR1 and CDR2: MNHNS and SASEGT. CDR3 in DNA: TGTGCCAGCTCATACGGTGGACAGAACGCTGAAGCTTTCTTT. Its translation is CASSYGGQNAEAFF.

In its sample, this clone was seen once. J is TRBJ1-2 and V is TRBV19; no definite D call. The V end lost 3 bases, the J end lost 0 bases, and 11 bases lay between the germline ends. Germline lookup yields CDR1 LNHDA and CDR2 SQIVND (reference sequence). The CDR3 extends over 15 amino acids. The CDR3 loop reads CASSMEAITNYGYTF. The CDR3 nucleotides read TGTGCCAGTAGTATGGAGGCCATTACTAACTATGGCTACACCTTC.